This paragraph reports one TCR beta chain. As yet, its antigen is unknown. This sample is part of a study of cytomegalovirus exposure and HLA in healthy donors. The study's findings and limits: Confirmation in vitro established that a few CMV-associated chains were specific for CMV antigens.

Primers for the PCR totalled 60 Vbeta and 13 Jbeta. Libraries were prepared by immunoSEQ multiplex PCR; TCRdb keeps only in-frame clonotypes and omits some of them. The table has roughly 100,000 clones, about four fifths seen once. The CDR3 runs to 14 residues. Germline CDR1 and CDR2: SNHLY and FYNNEI. Trimming stripped 3 bases from V and 1 base from J, with 7 bases between. Material for sequencing was PBMCs. The chain combines TRBV2 with TRBJ1-5; tentatively, D is TRBD1 (5 bases). This TCR was recovered from a woman between 50 and 59 years old in good health and CMV-seropositive. CDR3 in amino acids: CASSEGQSNQPQHF. The CDR3 DNA reads as TGTGCCAGCAGTGAGGGGCAGAGCAATCAGCCCCAGCATTTT.